Listed below are T cell receptor beta chains from one sample, sequenced in a study of blood T cell repertoires in COVID-19. Assay used: immunoSEQ multiplex PCR; TCRdb lists only in-frame clones, some missing. The sample yields roughly 28,000 clones, 87% seen once. Source material: peripheral blood. These receptors originate from a human donor in a cohort sampled during active COVID-19. Each CDR3 is given with its conserved first and last residue. The order of the fields is V gene, CDR3 protein.

v_gene: TRBV18; CDR3aa: CASSDAGENTEAFF
v_gene: TRBV6-1; CDR3aa: CASSESVFYTDTQYF
v_gene: TRBV9; CDR3aa: CASSLQGASTDTQYF
v_gene: TRBV5-8; CDR3aa: CASSSTSGSEGETQYF
v_gene: TRBV10-2; CDR3aa: CASSERTQTRPTDTQYF
v_gene: TRBV3-1/TRBV3-2; CDR3aa: CASSQGGLTNTGELFF
v_gene: TRBV19; CDR3aa: CASSLVPGQDSTDTQYF
v_gene: TRBV19; CDR3aa: CASSIDRGSLKSSYNEQFF
v_gene: TRBV2; CDR3aa: CASSEFGTSVQETQYF
v_gene: TRBV18; CDR3aa: CASSPMAGGPSGGANVLTF
v_gene: TRBV6-4; CDR3aa: CASSEGQGGNEQFF
v_gene: TRBV7-8; CDR3aa: CASSATGSRAHEQYF
v_gene: TRBV6-6; CDR3aa: CASSPQAGEQYF
v_gene: TRBV18; CDR3aa: CASSALSKTNTGELFF
v_gene: TRBV19; CDR3aa: CASSGGKETQYF
v_gene: TRBV3-1/TRBV3-2; CDR3aa: CASSQAGGNTEAFF
v_gene: TRBV3-1/TRBV3-2; CDR3aa: CASSQGTSGRAFNEQFF
v_gene: TRBV6-5; CDR3aa: CASSPQGRNEQFF
v_gene: TRBV14; CDR3aa: CASSQVQVRGEQYF
v_gene: TRBV18; CDR3aa: CASQGASGNTIYF
v_gene: TRBV2; CDR3aa: CASSVKAVNTEAFF
v_gene: TRBV6-1; CDR3aa: CASSENRGTGELFF